What follows describes a single TCR beta chain. The CDR3 sequence is 17 residues long. Trimming cost V 4 bases and J 3 bases; bases outside gene matches: 9. CDR1 SGHKS and CDR2 YYEKEE come from the germline V gene (reference sequence). Across 24 US areas, participants ranged in age from about 18 to 100 years. Cohort 3 donors counted as recovered after two negative PCRs, clearance, or resolved symptoms. This sample is drawn from a study of blood T cell repertoires in COVID-19. Study background: COVID-19 samples, acute and convalescent, were from the United States, Italy and Spain. From T cells, B-cell-depleted T cells, or PBMCs came the material, which was cDNA or gDNA.

Sequencing used immunoSEQ multiplex PCR; TCRdb keeps in-frame clones, though not all of them. Altogether over 250,000 clones are present, 88% being singletons, with the ten largest covering less than 3%. The sequenced material came from PBMCs or T cells enriched from blood (not recorded which). The chain has TRBV5-5 and TRBJ1-4; 10 bases align to TRBD1. The sequence was obtained from a woman in her 50s who had recovered from COVID-19. The CDR3 loop is CASSPSRDRGANEKLFF. The CDR3 DNA reads TGTGCCAGCAGCCCGTCCCGGGACAGGGGAGCTAATGAAAAACTGTTTTTT.